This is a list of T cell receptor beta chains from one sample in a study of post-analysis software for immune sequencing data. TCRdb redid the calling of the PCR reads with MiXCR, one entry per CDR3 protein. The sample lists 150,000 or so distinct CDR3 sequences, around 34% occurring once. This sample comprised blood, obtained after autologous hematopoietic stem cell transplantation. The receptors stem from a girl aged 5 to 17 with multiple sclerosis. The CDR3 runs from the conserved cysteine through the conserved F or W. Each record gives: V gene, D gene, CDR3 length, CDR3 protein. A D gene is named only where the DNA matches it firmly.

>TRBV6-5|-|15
CAGSHVTSTNEKLFF
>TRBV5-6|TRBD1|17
CASSLVSGQGVPDTQYF
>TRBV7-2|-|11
CASSLYNEQYF
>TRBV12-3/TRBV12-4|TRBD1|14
CASSPGQGIPEAFF
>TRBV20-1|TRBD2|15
CSATGTTSGHYEQYF
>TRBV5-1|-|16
CASSFGGGHGTDTQYF
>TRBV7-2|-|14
CASSLDSASYEQYF
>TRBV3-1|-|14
CASSHFRADYGYTF
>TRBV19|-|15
CASSIGGGSYNEQFF
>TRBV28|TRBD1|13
CASTVYRGDKAFF
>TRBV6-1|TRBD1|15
CASSAQQGANTEAFF
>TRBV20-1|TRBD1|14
CSAREPGTAYEQYF
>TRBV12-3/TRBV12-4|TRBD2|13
CASSLKRGLEQYF
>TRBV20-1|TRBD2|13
CSARGLADNEQFF
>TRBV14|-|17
CASSQVATGIGDYGYTF
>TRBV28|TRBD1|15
CASSPPGQGAYEQYF
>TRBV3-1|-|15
CASSRPLWGGTEAFF
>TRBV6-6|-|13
CAGGGLTNYGYTF
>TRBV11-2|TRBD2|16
CASSSSNGLAVYEQYF
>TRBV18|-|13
CASSPDYTDTQYF
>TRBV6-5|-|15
CASSYGGTMNTEAFF
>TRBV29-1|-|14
CSVDGRGVDTEAFF
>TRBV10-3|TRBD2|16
CAISLRLAGRQETQYF
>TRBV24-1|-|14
CATSGDGSYNEQFF
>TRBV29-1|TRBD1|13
CSVGDARGDGYTF
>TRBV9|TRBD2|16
CASSDGGTSFRETQYF